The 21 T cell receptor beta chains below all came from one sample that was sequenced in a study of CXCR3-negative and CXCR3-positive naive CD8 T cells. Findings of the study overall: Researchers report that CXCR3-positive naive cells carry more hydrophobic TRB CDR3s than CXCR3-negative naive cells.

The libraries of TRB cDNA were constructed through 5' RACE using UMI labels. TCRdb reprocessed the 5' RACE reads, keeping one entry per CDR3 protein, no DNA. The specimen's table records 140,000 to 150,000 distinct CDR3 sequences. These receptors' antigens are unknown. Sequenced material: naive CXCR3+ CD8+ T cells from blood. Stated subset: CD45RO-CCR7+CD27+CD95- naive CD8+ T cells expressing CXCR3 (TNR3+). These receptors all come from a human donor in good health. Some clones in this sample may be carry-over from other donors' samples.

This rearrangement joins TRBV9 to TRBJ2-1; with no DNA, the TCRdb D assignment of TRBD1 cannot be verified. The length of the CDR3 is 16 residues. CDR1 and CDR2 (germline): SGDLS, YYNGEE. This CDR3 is CASSPGRVQLYNEQFF.

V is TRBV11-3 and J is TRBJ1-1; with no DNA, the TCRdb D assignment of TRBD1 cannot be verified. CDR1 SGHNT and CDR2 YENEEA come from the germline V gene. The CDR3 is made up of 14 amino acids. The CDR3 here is CASSTDSLNTEAFF. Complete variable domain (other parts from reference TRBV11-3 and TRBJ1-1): EAGVVQSPRYKIIEKKQPVAFWCNPISGHNTLYWYLQNLGQGPELLIRYENEEAVDDSQLPKDRFSAERLKGVDSTLKIQPAELGDSAVYLCASSTDSLNTEAFFGQGTRLTVV.

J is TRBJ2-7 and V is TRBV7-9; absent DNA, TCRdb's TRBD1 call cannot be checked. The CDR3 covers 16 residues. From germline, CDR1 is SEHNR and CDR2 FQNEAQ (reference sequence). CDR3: CASSNGQPYHSYEQYF.

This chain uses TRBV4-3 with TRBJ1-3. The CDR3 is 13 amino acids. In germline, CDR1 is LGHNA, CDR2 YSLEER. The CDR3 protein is CASSQESGNTIYF.

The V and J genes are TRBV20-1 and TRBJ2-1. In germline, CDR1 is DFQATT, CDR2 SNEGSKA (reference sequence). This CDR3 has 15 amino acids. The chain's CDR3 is CSARERYRSYNEQFF.

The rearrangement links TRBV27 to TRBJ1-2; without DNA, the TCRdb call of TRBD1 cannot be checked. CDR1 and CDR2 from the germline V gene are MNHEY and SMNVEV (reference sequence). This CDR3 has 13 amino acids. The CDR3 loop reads CASSFSRGGGYTF.

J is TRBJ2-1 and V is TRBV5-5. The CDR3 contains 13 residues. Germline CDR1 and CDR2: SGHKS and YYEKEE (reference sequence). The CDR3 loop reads CASSLAQRDEQFF.

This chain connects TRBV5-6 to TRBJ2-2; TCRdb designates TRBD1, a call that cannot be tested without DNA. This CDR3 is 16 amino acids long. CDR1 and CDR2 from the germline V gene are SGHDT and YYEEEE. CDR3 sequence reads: CASSLRDRGQDGELFF.

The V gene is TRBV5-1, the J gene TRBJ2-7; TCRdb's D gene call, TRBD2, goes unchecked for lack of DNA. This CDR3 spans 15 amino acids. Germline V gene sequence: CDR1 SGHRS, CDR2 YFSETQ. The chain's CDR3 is CASSLGHTRTYEQYF. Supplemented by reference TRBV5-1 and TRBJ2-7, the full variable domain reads KAGVTQTPRYLIKTRGQQVTLSCSPISGHRSVSWYQQTPGQGLQFLFEYFSETQRNKGNFPGRFSGRQFSNSRSEMNVSTLELGDSALYLCASSLGHTRTYEQYFGPGTRLTVT.

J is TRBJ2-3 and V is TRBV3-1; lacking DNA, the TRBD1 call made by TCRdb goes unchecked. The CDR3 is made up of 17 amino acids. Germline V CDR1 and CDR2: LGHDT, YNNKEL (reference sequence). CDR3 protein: CASSQDLGQGVVDTQYF.

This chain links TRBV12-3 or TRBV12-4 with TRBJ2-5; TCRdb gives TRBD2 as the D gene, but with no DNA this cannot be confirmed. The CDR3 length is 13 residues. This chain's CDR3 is CASSTSGHGAQYF.

Here the CDR3 reads CASSLTGSGYEQYF. This chain joins TRBV28 and TRBJ2-7; no DNA is available, so the TRBD1 call from TCRdb remains unchecked. The CDR3 is made up of 14 amino acids. Germline V lookup: CDR1 MDHEN, CDR2 SYDVKM.

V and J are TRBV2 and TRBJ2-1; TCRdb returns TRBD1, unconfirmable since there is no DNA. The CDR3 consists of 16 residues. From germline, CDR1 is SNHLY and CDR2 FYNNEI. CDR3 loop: CASSEPGDRSYNEQFF.

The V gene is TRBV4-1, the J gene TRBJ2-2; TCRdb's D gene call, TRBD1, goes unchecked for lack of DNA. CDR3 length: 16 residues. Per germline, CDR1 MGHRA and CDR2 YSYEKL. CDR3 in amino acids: CASSHEQATNTGELFF.

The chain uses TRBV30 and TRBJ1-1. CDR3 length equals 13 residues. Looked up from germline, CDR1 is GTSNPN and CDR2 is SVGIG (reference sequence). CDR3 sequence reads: CAWSVEGATEAFF.

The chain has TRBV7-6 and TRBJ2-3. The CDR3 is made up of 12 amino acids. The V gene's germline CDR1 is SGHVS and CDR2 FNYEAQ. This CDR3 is CASSRSTDTQYF.

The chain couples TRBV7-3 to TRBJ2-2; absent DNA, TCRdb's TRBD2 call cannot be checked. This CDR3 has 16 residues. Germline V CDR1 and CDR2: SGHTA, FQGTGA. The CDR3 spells CASSPLAGGLTGELFF.

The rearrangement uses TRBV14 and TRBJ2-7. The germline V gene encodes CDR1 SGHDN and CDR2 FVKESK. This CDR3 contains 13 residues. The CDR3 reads CASSLTKSGEQYF.

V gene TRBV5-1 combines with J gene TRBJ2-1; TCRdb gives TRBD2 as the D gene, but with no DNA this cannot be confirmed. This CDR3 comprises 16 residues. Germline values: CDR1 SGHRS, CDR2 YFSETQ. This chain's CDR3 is CASSLGTSGAYNEQFF.

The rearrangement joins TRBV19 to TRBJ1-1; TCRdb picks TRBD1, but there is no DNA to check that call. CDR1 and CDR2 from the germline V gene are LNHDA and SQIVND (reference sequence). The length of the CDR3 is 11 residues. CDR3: CASRTQGLAFF.

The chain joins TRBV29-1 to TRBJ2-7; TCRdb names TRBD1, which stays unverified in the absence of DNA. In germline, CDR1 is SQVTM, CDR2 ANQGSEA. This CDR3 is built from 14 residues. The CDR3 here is CSVNEGTAGYEQYF.